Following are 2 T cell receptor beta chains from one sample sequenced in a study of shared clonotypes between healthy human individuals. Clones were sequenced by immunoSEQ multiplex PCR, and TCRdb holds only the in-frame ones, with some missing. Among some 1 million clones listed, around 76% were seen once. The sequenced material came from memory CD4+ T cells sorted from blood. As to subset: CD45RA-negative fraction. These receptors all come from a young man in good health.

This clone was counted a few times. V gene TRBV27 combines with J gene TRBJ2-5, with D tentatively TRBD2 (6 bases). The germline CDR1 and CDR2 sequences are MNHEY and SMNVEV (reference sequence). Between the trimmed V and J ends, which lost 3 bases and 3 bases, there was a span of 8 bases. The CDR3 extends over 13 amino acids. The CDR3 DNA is TGTGCCAGCAGTTTTTGGGGGGAAGAGACCCAGTACTTC. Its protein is CASSFWGEETQYF.

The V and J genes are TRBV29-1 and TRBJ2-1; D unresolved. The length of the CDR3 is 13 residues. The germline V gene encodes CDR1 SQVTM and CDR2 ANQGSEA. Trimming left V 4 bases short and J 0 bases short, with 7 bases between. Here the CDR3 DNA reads TGCAGCGTTGGTCAGTCCTCCTACAATGAGCAGTTCTTC. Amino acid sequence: CSVGQSSYNEQFF.